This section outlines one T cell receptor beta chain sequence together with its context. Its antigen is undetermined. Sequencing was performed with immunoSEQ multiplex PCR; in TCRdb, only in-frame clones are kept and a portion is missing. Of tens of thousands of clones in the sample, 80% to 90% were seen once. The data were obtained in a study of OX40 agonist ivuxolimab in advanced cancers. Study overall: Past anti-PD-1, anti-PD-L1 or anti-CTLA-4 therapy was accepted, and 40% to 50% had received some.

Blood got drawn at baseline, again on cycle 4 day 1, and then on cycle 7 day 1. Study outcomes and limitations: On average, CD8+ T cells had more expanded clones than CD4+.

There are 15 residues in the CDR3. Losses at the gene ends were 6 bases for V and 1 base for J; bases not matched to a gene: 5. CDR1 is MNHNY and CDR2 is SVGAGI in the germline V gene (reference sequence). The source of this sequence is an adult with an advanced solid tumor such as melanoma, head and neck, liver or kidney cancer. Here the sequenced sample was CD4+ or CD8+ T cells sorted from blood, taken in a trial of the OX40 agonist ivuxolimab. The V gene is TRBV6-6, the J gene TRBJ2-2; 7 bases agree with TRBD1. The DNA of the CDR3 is TGTGCCAGCAGGCGAGGACAGGTGAACACCGGGGAGCTGTTTTTT. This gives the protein CASRRGQVNTGELFF.